The clone carrying this TCR beta chain was counted only a few times. Antigen unknown. CDR1 and CDR2 from the germline V gene are SGHTA and FQGNSA. The CDR3 contains 14 residues. Germline trimming cut 8 bases from V and 7 bases from J; bases unmatched to any gene: 8. This specimen belongs to a study of identical twins. Findings and limits, study-wide: Out-of-frame TCR alpha sharing in monozygotic twins exceeded recombination model predictions. The authors noted that invariant MAIT and iNKT cells could partly confound zero-insertion analyses.

Template switching created a universal primer site, and the cDNA included unique molecular identifiers. Each CDR3 protein is one row after TCRdb ran MiXCR on the 5' RACE reads. The repertoire consists of around 1.7 million distinct CDR3 sequences, with less than 40% occurring once and the leading ten covering about 0.27%. The J gene is TRBJ1-4, the V gene TRBV7-2, with TRBD1 matching over 9 bases. The source is a newborn girl in good health. Input material: cord blood. DNA of the CDR3: TGTGCCAGCTCATCCGGGACAGGGTTTGAAAAACTGTTTTTT. The encoded protein is CASSSGTGFEKLFF.